This T cell receptor beta chain originates from a study of T cells after yellow fever vaccination. Study-wide results and caveats: Clonotype sharing between CD4 and CD8 compartments was small. A large majority of primary-vaccination clones showed up again after the booster (approximately 95% CD4, roughly 88% CD8).

TCRdb reprocessed the 5' RACE reads with MiXCR, giving one entry per CDR3 protein. The sample has around 500,000 distinct CDR3 sequences, 21% seen once. Regarding this clonotype: What it binds is not known. A read error may be the cause here, since a much bigger clone is one base away.

The receptor's source is a man in his late teens or twenties who received the YFV17D yellow fever vaccine. The material was PBMCs, obtained roughly 20 days after the first yellow fever vaccination.

The CDR3 is CASSFEAWGNEQFF. The CDR3 DNA is TGTGCCAGCAGTTTCGAGGCGTGGGGGAATGAGCAGTTCTTC. V usage is TRBV12-3 or TRBV12-4 and J usage is TRBJ2-1; D may be TRBD1 or TRBD2 (5 bases each). The CDR3 has 14 residues. V shed 3 bases and J shed 7 bases, with 13 bases lying between them.